One and the same sample provided the 25 T cell receptor beta chains below, sequenced in a study of shared clonotypes between healthy human individuals. Method: immunoSEQ multiplex PCR; TCRdb's copy keeps in-frame clones and lacks some. The repertoire includes around 1,100,000 clones, around 77% of them detected once, and 0.7% to 0.95% sits in the top ten. Input material: memory CD4+ T cells from PBMCs. Subset meaning: CD45RA-negative fraction. These receptors were taken from a man younger than 30 in good health. Some clones in this sample may be carry-over from other donors' samples.

The V and J genes are TRBV7-2 and TRBJ2-2; D not resolved. Trimming took 4 bases from V and 5 from J, leaving 17 bases between them. CDR3 length equals 16 residues. Germline CDR1 and CDR2: SGHTA and FQGNSA. The CDR3 nucleotides read TGTGCCAGCAGCTACCAGGCAGACGCAGGAACCGGGGAGCTGTTTTTT. Protein: CASSYQADAGTGELFF.

V gene TRBV27 combines with J gene TRBJ2-1; 11 bases are shared with TRBD2. Germline assignment: CDR1 MNHEY and CDR2 SMNVEV (reference sequence). Trimming at V came to 5 bases and at J to 3 bases, leaving 3 bases not matched to a gene. This CDR3 has 15 residues. This CDR3 reads CASSTLAGGYNEQFF. The DNA for the CDR3 is TGTGCCAGCAGTACGCTAGCGGGAGGCTACAATGAGCAGTTCTTC.

This clone turned up a few times. V and J are TRBV10-3 and TRBJ2-2; D is uncertain. CDR3 length equals 12 residues. Deletions cut 6 bases from V and 1 base from J, with 3 bases between. Germline CDR1 and CDR2: ENHRY and SYGVKD. The CDR3 sequence is CAIRKNTGELFF. In nucleotides, the CDR3 is TGTGCCATCAGGAAGAACACCGGGGAGCTGTTTTTT.

This sequence joins TRBV30 and TRBJ1-2; a weak D match, TRBD1 (6 bases). This CDR3 has 15 amino acids. V gave up 2 bases and J gave up 5 bases, with 18 bases separating them. Germline CDR1 reads GTSNPN; CDR2 reads SVGIG (reference sequence). This CDR3 is CAWSPKATGRYGYTF. CDR3 sequence (DNA): TGTGCCTGGAGTCCCAAGGCTACAGGGAGGTATGGCTACACCTTC. Full variable domain (rest looked up from reference TRBV30 and TRBJ1-2): SQTIHQWPATLVQPVGSPLSLECTVEGTSNPNLYWYRQAAGRGLQLLFYSVGIGQISSEVPQNLSASRPQDRQFILSSKKLLLSDSGFYLCAWSPKATGRYGYTFGSGTRLTVV.

This chain links TRBV4-1 with TRBJ2-1; 8 bases are a match to TRBD2. The CDR3 runs to 18 residues. The germline V gene has CDR1 MGHRA and CDR2 YSYEKL. V lost 3 bases, J lost 10 bases, and 20 bases stayed unmatched. This chain's CDR3 is CASSHPTRGAGDHREQFF. CDR3 nucleotides: TGCGCCAGCAGCCACCCGACTAGGGGAGCGGGGGACCACAGGGAGCAGTTCTTC.

The rearrangement links TRBV29-1 to TRBJ2-5, with no clear D. From germline, CDR1 is SQVTM and CDR2 ANQGSEA. V lost 7 bases and J lost 1, with 16 bases in between. This CDR3 has 14 residues. The CDR3 DNA is TGCAGCGGTGCAACGGACGGCTTCCAAGAGACCCAGTACTTC. Its protein product is CSGATDGFQETQYF.

Only a few counts were recorded for this clone. The sample has other DNA sequences that encode this CDR3 too. This chain uses TRBV5-1 with TRBJ2-7, with 10 bases identical to TRBD2. The CDR3 covers 14 residues. The trim removed 0 bases at V and 3 bases at J, leaving 0 bases unmatched. The germline V gene has CDR1 SGHRS and CDR2 YFSETQ. The CDR3 sequence: CASSLASGSYEQYF. CDR3 sequence (DNA): TGCGCCAGCAGCTTGGCTAGCGGGAGCTACGAGCAGTACTTC.

The chain is built from TRBV29-1 and TRBJ2-3, with TRBD2 identical over 7 bases. Trimming cost V 5 bases and J 7 bases; bases outside gene matches: 15. This CDR3 contains 15 residues. Germline V gene lookup returns CDR1 SQVTM and CDR2 ANQGSEA. This CDR3 reads CSVRVPGGAPNTQYF. In DNA, the CDR3 is TGCAGCGTTCGAGTCCCGGGAGGCGCGCCAAATACGCAGTATTTT.

Details on this clone: The DNA is left out, because the CDR3 cannot be placed on it with certainty; the CDR3 is given as TCRdb lists it. This chain links TRBV7-9 with TRBJ1-4. Termini included, the CDR3 measures 18 amino acids. The germline CDR1 and CDR2 sequences are SEHNR and FQNEAQ (reference sequence). The CDR3 spells CASSLGCSGSSSVKNCFF.

This clone was found a few times. The CDR3 loop reads CASSQGSVNSGLGQFF. The CDR3 coding sequence is TGCGCCAGCAGCCAAGGGTCAGTAAATTCAGGGTTAGGGCAGTTCTTC. The chain recombines TRBV4-1 with TRBJ2-1; TRBD1 might be the D (5 bases). The V gene lost 1 base and the J gene lost 12 bases, with 22 bases spanning the gap. There are 16 residues in the CDR3. Germline V lookup: CDR1 MGHRA, CDR2 YSYEKL.

The rearrangement links TRBV4-1 to TRBJ1-6; D is undetermined. The V end was cut by 0 bases, the J end by 5 bases, with 14 bases between. The germline gives CDR1 MGHRA, CDR2 YSYEKL. This CDR3 contains 17 residues. The CDR3 loop is CASSQDQLTRDNSPLHF. CDR3 sequence (DNA): TGCGCCAGCAGCCAAGATCAGCTAACACGGGATAATTCACCCCTCCACTTT.

A note on this clone: In the same sample, other DNA sequences code for this CDR3. The genes are TRBV30 and TRBJ2-7; D gene uncertain. V lost 5 bases and J lost 6, with 11 bases in between. Germline CDR1 GTSNPN, CDR2 SVGIG (reference sequence). The CDR3 is made up of 11 amino acids. The DNA of the CDR3 is TGTGCCTGGGGATGGGGTGGCGAGCAGTACTTC. Protein sequence: CAWGWGGEQYF.

The chain joins TRBV10-2 to TRBJ2-1, with 10 bases aligning to TRBD2. The germline V gene has CDR1 WSHSY and CDR2 SAAADI. The V segment lost 6 bases and the J segment 7 bases; nucleotides outside the gene matches: 9. This CDR3 region has 15 residues. CDR3 nucleotides: TGCGCCAGCAGCGGACTAGCGGTGGTGGTAAATGAGCAGTTCTTC. This codes for CASSGLAVVVNEQFF.

This chain uses TRBV4-2 with TRBJ2-7, with D possibly matching TRBD2 (6 bases). This CDR3 has 18 residues. The V gene lost 1 base and the J gene lost 5 bases, with 24 bases spanning the gap. CDR1 LGHNA and CDR2 YNFKEQ come from the germline V gene. The CDR3, as DNA: TGTGCCAGCAGCCAAGGAACGGTTAGTTGGCGGGACCCCCACGAGCAGTACTTC. It yields the protein CASSQGTVSWRDPHEQYF.

This clone was found a few times. The chain's CDR3 is CASSPTTGEQFF. For the CDR3, the DNA is TGTGCCAGCTCACCCACAACGGGAGAGCAGTTCTTC. The rearrangement joins TRBV18 to TRBJ2-1; weak D call: TRBD2 (5 bases). Germline lookup yields CDR1 KGHSH and CDR2 LQKENI. The CDR3 consists of 12 residues. V lost 3 bases and J lost 10, with 10 bases in between.

A remark on this clone: It may be a read error: a sequence one base away is much more abundant. Other DNA variants within this sample encode the same CDR3. This chain joins TRBV5-1 and TRBJ2-3, with D unclear. Per germline, CDR1 SGHRS and CDR2 YFSETQ. Trimming cost V 0 bases and J 5 bases, with 10 bases left between them. The CDR3 is 14 residues long. DNA for the CDR3: TGCGCCAGCAGCTTGGGCGGAGTGGGAGATACGCAGTATTTT. Amino acid sequence: CASSLGGVGDTQYF.

This clone has just a few counts. The chain uses TRBV30 and TRBJ2-4, with 7 positions matching TRBD1. Germline V gives CDR1 GTSNPN, CDR2 SVGIG (reference sequence). CDR3 size: 15 residues. The J segment lost 6 bases and the V segment lost 6 bases, leaving 14 bases of the junction unmatched. The CDR3 loop is CACLHRQGDGNIQYF. CDR3 bases: TGTGCCTGCTTACACCGACAGGGTGATGGAAACATTCAGTACTTC.

The chain combines TRBV5-4 with TRBJ2-7; 7 nucleotides align to TRBD2. This CDR3 region has 15 residues. J was trimmed by 2 bases and V by 0 bases; bases with no gene match: 5. Germline assignment: CDR1 SGHNT and CDR2 YYREEE (reference sequence). CDR3 in DNA: TGTGCCAGCAGCTTGGGGTCGAGCGGGGCCTACGAGCAGTACTTC. This codes for CASSLGSSGAYEQYF.

CDR3 bases: TGCAGTGCGGCGGGAGCGGAGACCCAGTACTTC. This encodes CSAAGAETQYF. This chain connects TRBV20-1 to TRBJ2-5; 7 bases match TRBD2. This CDR3 has 11 residues. Trimming took 6 bases from V and 5 from J; bases not matched to a gene: 3. The V gene's germline CDR1 is DFQATT and CDR2 SNEGSKA (reference sequence).

The chain links TRBV10-3 to TRBJ2-3; TRBD2 matches at 10 bases. Germline V CDR1 and CDR2: ENHRY, SYGVKD. The CDR3 extends over 12 amino acids. V lost 2 bases to trimming and J lost 12 bases; unmatched junction nucleotides: 2. The CDR3 coding sequence is TGTGCCATCAGTGAGACTAGCGGGACCCAGTATTTT. It encodes CAISETSGTQYF.

The J gene is TRBJ1-5, the V gene TRBV28; 7 bases map to TRBD1. CDR3 length equals 17 residues. Germline loops: CDR1 MDHEN, CDR2 SYDVKM. V gave up 7 bases and J gave up 0 bases; unmatched junction bases: 12. This CDR3 reads CASTLPGTAYSNQPQHF. The CDR3 coding sequence is TGTGCCAGCACTCTCCCAGGGACAGCATATAGCAATCAGCCCCAGCATTTT.

V and J are TRBV4-1 and TRBJ2-6; no firm D call. This CDR3 has 18 residues. Between the trimmed V and J ends, which lost 4 bases and 0 bases, there was a span of 16 bases. Germline values: CDR1 MGHRA, CDR2 YSYEKL. The CDR3 region has the DNA TGCGCCAGCAGCCGGTTGCAATTGACGGTCTCTGGGGCCAACGTCCTGACTTTC. Its protein is CASSRLQLTVSGANVLTF.

The chain recombines TRBV7-2 with TRBJ1-3, with a tentative D call TRBD1 (5 bases). The germline V gene has CDR1 SGHTA and CDR2 FQGNSA. CDR3 size: 16 residues. Trimming cost V 2 bases and J 1 base, with 12 bases left between them. The DNA of the CDR3 is TGTGCCAGCAGCTTATATATCGGGGGTTCTGGAAACACCATATATTTT. This encodes CASSLYIGGSGNTIYF.

The J gene is TRBJ2-2, the V gene TRBV7-3; 8 nucleotides line up with TRBD1. The CDR3 totals 16 residues. Trimming removed 4 bases from V and 0 bases from J; junction bases left unmatched: 4. Germline CDR1 is SGHTA and CDR2 is FQGTGA. CDR3 coding DNA: TGTGCCAGCAGCTCATCAGGGGGCTCGAACACCGGGGAGCTGTTTTTT. It translates to CASSSSGGSNTGELFF.

V and J are TRBV7-9 and TRBJ1-1, with a possible D match to TRBD1 (6 bases). Trimming stripped 5 bases from V and 5 bases from J, with 15 bases between. Germline V CDR1 and CDR2: SEHNR, FQNEAQ (reference sequence). This CDR3 comprises 14 residues. This chain's CDR3 is CASSRQQGTTEAFF. CDR3 nucleotide sequence: TGTGCCAGCAGCCGACAACAGGGAACGACTGAAGCTTTCTTT.